This is a list of T cell receptor beta chains from one sample in a study of graft-versus-host responses after intestinal transplantation. Libraries were prepared by immunoSEQ multiplex PCR; TCRdb keeps only in-frame clonotypes and omits some of them. Among tens of thousands of clones listed, over 80% were seen once. Their specific antigens are unknown. The input for sequencing was unstimulated CD4+ T cells sorted from spleen or lymph node cells, taken before intestinal transplant. The receptors here all came from a human donor who received an intestinal transplant. The CDR3 runs from the conserved cysteine through the conserved F or W. Each record gives: clone size, J gene, V gene, D gene, CDR3 protein, CDR3 DNA. A D gene is named only where the DNA matches it firmly. Expanded clones are given a class, and other clones once, few, many or no size at all.

abundance: once; j_gene: TRBJ2-5; v_gene: TRBV5-4; d_gene: .; CDR3aa: CASSLVSIPETQYF; CDR3nt: TGTGCCAGCAGCTTGGTTAGCATTCCAGAGACCCAGTACTTC
abundance: .; j_gene: TRBJ1-2; v_gene: TRBV12-1; d_gene: .; CDR3aa: CASSSTGTAGNYGYTF; CDR3nt: TGTGCCAGCAGCTCTACTGGGACAGCCGGTAACTATGGCTACACCTTC
abundance: once; j_gene: TRBJ2-7; v_gene: TRBV11-2; d_gene: TRBD2; CDR3aa: CASSPPGRLGEQYF; CDR3nt: TGTGCCAGCAGCCCCCCCGGGAGGCTTGGAGAGCAGTACTTC
abundance: .; j_gene: TRBJ1-1; v_gene: TRBV11-2; d_gene: .; CDR3aa: CASSLEQGEAFF; CDR3nt: TGTGCCAGCAGCTTGGAACAGGGAGAAGCTTTCTTT
abundance: .; j_gene: TRBJ2-2; v_gene: TRBV28; d_gene: TRBD1; CDR3aa: CASRTGANTGELFF; CDR3nt: TGTGCCAGCAGGACAGGGGCTAACACCGGGGAGCTGTTTTTT
abundance: .; j_gene: TRBJ2-3; v_gene: TRBV7-9; d_gene: .; CDR3aa: CASSLVAGLAGTDTQYF; CDR3nt: TGTGCCAGCAGCTTAGTGGCGGGTTTAGCCGGGACAGATACGCAGTATTTT
abundance: .; j_gene: TRBJ2-5; v_gene: TRBV6-5; d_gene: .; CDR3aa: CASSSSDSEETQYF; CDR3nt: TGTGCCAGCAGTTCCTCCGACTCGGAAGAGACCCAGTACTTC
abundance: .; j_gene: TRBJ2-7; v_gene: TRBV27; d_gene: TRBD1; CDR3aa: CASSLSTGGYEQYF; CDR3nt: TGTGCCAGCAGTTTATCGACAGGGGGCTACGAGCAGTACTTC
abundance: once; j_gene: TRBJ2-7; v_gene: TRBV7-3; d_gene: TRBD2; CDR3aa: CASSASGTSDYEQYF; CDR3nt: TGTGCCAGCAGCGCCTCAGGGACTAGCGACTACGAGCAGTACTTC
abundance: .; j_gene: TRBJ2-7; v_gene: TRBV30; d_gene: TRBD2; CDR3aa: CAWSAGLESSEQYF; CDR3nt: TGTGCCTGGAGTGCGGGACTAGAGTCCTCCGAGCAGTACTTC
abundance: few; j_gene: TRBJ2-5; v_gene: TRBV7-3; d_gene: TRBD2; CDR3aa: CASSYGLGETQYF; CDR3nt: TGTGCCAGCAGCTATGGACTAGGAGAGACCCAGTACTTC
abundance: .; j_gene: TRBJ2-3; v_gene: TRBV5-4; d_gene: .; CDR3aa: CASSLIRNTDTQYF; CDR3nt: TGTGCCAGCAGCTTGATTAGAAACACAGATACGCAGTATTTT
abundance: .; j_gene: TRBJ1-3; v_gene: TRBV27; d_gene: .; CDR3aa: CASSPVGGASGNTIYF; CDR3nt: TGTGCCAGCAGTCCCGTGGGGGGCGCGTCTGGAAACACCATATATTTT
abundance: once; j_gene: TRBJ2-2; v_gene: TRBV4-2; d_gene: .; CDR3aa: CASSYDSSNTGELFF; CDR3nt: TGTGCCAGCAGCTACGACAGCTCGAACACCGGGGAGCTGTTTTTT
abundance: few; j_gene: TRBJ2-1; v_gene: TRBV15; d_gene: .; CDR3aa: CATSRGYNEQFF; CDR3nt: TGTGCCACCAGCAGGGGCTACAATGAGCAGTTCTTC
abundance: .; j_gene: TRBJ2-3; v_gene: TRBV10-1; d_gene: .; CDR3aa: CASSPSTDTQYF; CDR3nt: TGCGCCAGCTCGCCCAGCACAGATACGCAGTATTTT
abundance: .; j_gene: TRBJ2-5; v_gene: TRBV6-5; d_gene: .; CDR3aa: CASSYSEVFQETQYF; CDR3nt: TGTGCCAGCAGTTACTCGGAGGTCTTTCAAGAGACCCAGTACTTC
abundance: once; j_gene: TRBJ2-7; v_gene: TRBV4-1; d_gene: TRBD2; CDR3aa: CASSQDQAGAREQYF; CDR3nt: TGCGCCAGCAGCCAAGATCAGGCGGGAGCAAGAGAGCAGTACTTC
abundance: .; j_gene: TRBJ2-3; v_gene: TRBV9; d_gene: .; CDR3aa: CASSVRLGTDTQYF; CDR3nt: TGTGCCAGCAGCGTAAGACTAGGAACAGATACGCAGTATTTT
abundance: few; j_gene: TRBJ2-4; v_gene: TRBV11-2; d_gene: .; CDR3aa: CASSFTSAKNIQYF; CDR3nt: TGTGCCAGCAGCTTTACTAGCGCCAAAAACATTCAGTACTTC
abundance: .; j_gene: TRBJ2-7; v_gene: TRBV7-7; d_gene: .; CDR3aa: CASSPSRGHHEQYF; CDR3nt: TGTGCCAGCAGCCCCTCGCGGGGGCATCACGAGCAGTACTTC
abundance: .; j_gene: TRBJ1-1; v_gene: TRBV6-1; d_gene: .; CDR3aa: CASSRTEAFF; CDR3nt: TGTGCCAGCAGTAGAACTGAAGCTTTCTTT
abundance: few; j_gene: TRBJ2-5; v_gene: TRBV10-1; d_gene: TRBD2; CDR3aa: CASRTSGGAETQYF; CDR3nt: TGCGCCAGCAGGACTAGCGGGGGGGCAGAGACCCAGTACTTC
abundance: .; j_gene: TRBJ1-6; v_gene: TRBV28; d_gene: .; CDR3aa: CASSLNRSPLHF; CDR3nt: TGTGCCAGCAGTTTAAATCGTTCACCCCTCCACTTT
abundance: .; j_gene: TRBJ2-2; v_gene: TRBV9; d_gene: TRBD2; CDR3aa: CASSRGTSATGELFF; CDR3nt: TGTGCCAGCAGCCGCGGGACTAGCGCCACCGGGGAGCTGTTTTTT
abundance: .; j_gene: TRBJ2-3; v_gene: TRBV27; d_gene: TRBD2; CDR3aa: CASSLLGGRLAGGVTDTQYF; CDR3nt: TGTGCCAGCAGTTTATTGGGCGGGAGGCTAGCGGGAGGGGTAACAGATACGCAGTATTTT
abundance: .; j_gene: TRBJ2-3; v_gene: TRBV7-2; d_gene: .; CDR3aa: CASSLGRDTQYF; CDR3nt: TGTGCCAGCAGCTTAGGTAGAGATACGCAGTATTTT
abundance: .; j_gene: TRBJ2-1; v_gene: TRBV5-4; d_gene: TRBD2; CDR3aa: CASRQGLHEQFF; CDR3nt: TGTGCCAGCAGGCAGGGACTACATGAGCAGTTCTTC
abundance: .; j_gene: TRBJ1-4; v_gene: TRBV5-1; d_gene: .; CDR3aa: CASSSGKTGEKLFF; CDR3nt: TGCGCCAGCAGCTCCGGGAAGACGGGCGAAAAACTGTTTTTT
abundance: .; j_gene: TRBJ2-4; v_gene: TRBV25-1; d_gene: TRBD1; CDR3aa: CASSFLQGAKNIQYF; CDR3nt: TGTGCCAGCAGTTTCCTACAGGGGGCCAAAAACATTCAGTACTTC
abundance: .; j_gene: TRBJ2-2; v_gene: TRBV29-1; d_gene: .; CDR3aa: CSVDITGELFF; CDR3nt: TGCAGCGTTGACATCACCGGGGAGCTGTTTTTT
abundance: .; j_gene: TRBJ2-7; v_gene: TRBV7-9; d_gene: TRBD2; CDR3aa: CASSFTTSGSYEQYF; CDR3nt: TGTGCCAGCAGCTTCACGACTAGCGGGAGTTACGAGCAGTACTTC
abundance: .; j_gene: TRBJ2-2; v_gene: TRBV5-1; d_gene: TRBD1; CDR3aa: CASSFGQGAGNTGELFF; CDR3nt: TGCGCCAGCAGCTTCGGACAGGGGGCTGGGAACACCGGGGAGCTGTTTTTT
abundance: .; j_gene: TRBJ2-4; v_gene: TRBV19; d_gene: TRBD2; CDR3aa: CASKASGRAGNIQYF; CDR3nt: TGTGCCAGTAAGGCTAGCGGGAGGGCGGGAAACATTCAGTACTTC
abundance: .; j_gene: TRBJ1-2; v_gene: TRBV30; d_gene: .; CDR3aa: CAWSDTPTGANYGYTF; CDR3nt: TGTGCCTGGAGTGACACCCCGACAGGAGCTAATTATGGCTACACCTTC
abundance: .; j_gene: TRBJ2-1; v_gene: TRBV30; d_gene: .; CDR3aa: CAWSVTSYNEQFF; CDR3nt: TGTGCCTGGAGTGTAACCAGTTACAATGAGCAGTTCTTC
abundance: .; j_gene: TRBJ1-5; v_gene: TRBV28; d_gene: .; CDR3aa: CASRAGFVNQPQHF; CDR3nt: TGTGCCAGCAGGGCAGGTTTTGTCAATCAGCCCCAGCATTTT
abundance: .; j_gene: TRBJ2-7; v_gene: TRBV5-1; d_gene: .; CDR3aa: CASSLAGTSFYEQYF; CDR3nt: TGCGCCAGCAGCTTGGCTGGGACATCCTTCTACGAGCAGTACTTC
abundance: once; j_gene: TRBJ2-3; v_gene: TRBV29-1; d_gene: TRBD1; CDR3aa: CSVDRDRGAPTDTQYF; CDR3nt: TGCAGCGTTGACCGAGACAGGGGCGCACCCACAGATACGCAGTATTTT
abundance: .; j_gene: TRBJ1-1; v_gene: TRBV5-4; d_gene: .; CDR3aa: CASSHTSNTEAFF; CDR3nt: TGTGCCAGCAGCCACACATCGAACACTGAAGCTTTCTTT
abundance: .; j_gene: TRBJ1-5; v_gene: TRBV10-2; d_gene: .; CDR3aa: CASSEITGPSNQPQHF; CDR3nt: TGCGCCAGCAGTGAGATAACAGGTCCGAGCAATCAGCCCCAGCATTTT
abundance: .; j_gene: TRBJ1-1; v_gene: TRBV29-1; d_gene: TRBD1; CDR3aa: CSGDRVGAEAFF; CDR3nt: TGCAGCGGCGACAGGGTTGGCGCTGAAGCTTTCTTT
abundance: .; j_gene: TRBJ1-5; v_gene: TRBV6-6; d_gene: .; CDR3aa: CASSYGGRYNQPQHF; CDR3nt: TGTGCCAGCAGTTACGGAGGACGGTACAATCAGCCCCAGCATTTT
abundance: once; j_gene: TRBJ1-2; v_gene: TRBV30; d_gene: .; CDR3aa: CAWSDTPTGANYGYTF; CDR3nt: TGTGCCTGGAGTGACACCCCGACAGGAGCTAACTATGGCTACACCTTC
abundance: .; j_gene: TRBJ1-5; v_gene: TRBV29-1; d_gene: TRBD1; CDR3aa: CSVATGGGDQPQHF; CDR3nt: TGCAGCGTAGCTACAGGGGGAGGTGATCAGCCCCAGCATTTT
abundance: .; j_gene: TRBJ1-1; v_gene: TRBV6-1; d_gene: TRBD1; CDR3aa: CASSMTGGNTEAFF; CDR3nt: TGTGCCAGCAGTATGACAGGGGGGAACACTGAAGCTTTCTTT
abundance: .; j_gene: TRBJ2-2; v_gene: TRBV11-1; d_gene: .; CDR3aa: CASRPLPGGPPNTGELFF; CDR3nt: TGTGCCAGCCGCCCTTTGCCGGGGGGCCCCCCGAACACCGGGGAGCTGTTTTTT
abundance: .; j_gene: TRBJ1-1; v_gene: TRBV11-2; d_gene: .; CDR3aa: CASSWAGNTEAFF; CDR3nt: TGTGCCAGCAGCTGGGCAGGGAACACTGAAGCTTTCTTT
abundance: .; j_gene: TRBJ2-5; v_gene: TRBV5-6; d_gene: TRBD1; CDR3aa: CASSAGTGGAGEQYF; CDR3nt: TGTGCCAGCAGCGCCGGGACAGGGGGCGCAGGGGAGCAGTACTTC
abundance: .; j_gene: TRBJ1-2; v_gene: TRBV6-5; d_gene: TRBD1; CDR3aa: CASSERGGAYGYTF; CDR3nt: TGTGCCAGCAGTGAAAGAGGGGGCGCATATGGCTACACCTTC
abundance: .; j_gene: TRBJ2-1; v_gene: TRBV5-1; d_gene: .; CDR3aa: CASSAGTEGNEQFF; CDR3nt: TGCGCCAGCAGCGCCGGCACCGAAGGGAATGAGCAGTTCTTC
abundance: .; j_gene: TRBJ1-5; v_gene: TRBV2; d_gene: TRBD1; CDR3aa: CASSADRVDNQPQHF; CDR3nt: TGTGCCAGCAGTGCGGACAGGGTGGATAATCAGCCCCAGCATTTT
abundance: .; j_gene: TRBJ1-1; v_gene: TRBV19; d_gene: .; CDR3aa: CASSIQGNEAFF; CDR3nt: TGTGCCAGTAGTATACAGGGGAATGAAGCTTTCTTT
abundance: .; j_gene: TRBJ2-7; v_gene: TRBV6-5; d_gene: TRBD2; CDR3aa: CASSPGLASYEQYF; CDR3nt: TGTGCCAGCAGTCCGGGACTAGCTTCCTACGAGCAGTACTTC
abundance: .; j_gene: TRBJ2-2; v_gene: TRBV19; d_gene: .; CDR3aa: CASSMSANTGELFF; CDR3nt: TGTGCCAGTAGTATGAGCGCGAACACCGGGGAGCTGTTTTTT